Listed here are 27 T cell receptor beta chains from one sample, sequenced in a study of cytomegalovirus exposure and HLA in healthy donors. The study ran its PCR with 60 Vbeta and 13 Jbeta primers. The method was immunoSEQ multiplex PCR; TCRdb's version includes in-frame clones alone and lacks a portion of them. Of some 170,000 clones listed, 81% were seen once; the top ten hold about 12%. Sequencing was performed on PBMCs. The receptors originated from a woman aged 45-65 years in good health and CMV-seronegative.

The chain recombines TRBV11-2 with TRBJ1-6; D unresolved. From germline, CDR1 is SGHAT and CDR2 FQNNGV. This CDR3 comprises 14 residues. V was shortened by 5 bases and J by 5 bases, with 10 bases between the two germline ends. The CDR3 DNA sequence: TGTGCCAGCAGCCTAGGAGGAGATAATTCACCCCTCCACTTT. It codes for CASSLGGDNSPLHF.

This chain uses TRBV10-3 with TRBJ2-1, with 11 bases aligning to TRBD2. The length of the CDR3 is 16 residues. V lost 3 bases and J lost 4; bases outside the gene matches: 5. CDR1 is ENHRY and CDR2 is SYGVKD in the germline V gene. The CDR3 DNA sequence: TGTGCCATCAGTGACGCCGGGACTAGCGGATACAATGAGCAGTTCTTC. This codes for CAISDAGTSGYNEQFF.

Here the CDR3 reads CASSPGTEVEQYF. The CDR3 DNA reads as TGTGCCAGCTCACCCGGGACAGAGGTCGAGCAGTACTTC. This rearrangement joins TRBV18 to TRBJ2-7, with 7 bases matching TRBD1. V was pared by 3 bases and J by 6 bases, with 5 bases of the junction left unmatched. This CDR3 contains 13 residues. The V gene's germline CDR1 is KGHSH and CDR2 LQKENI.

V is TRBV18 and J is TRBJ2-2, with D maybe TRBD1 (6 bases). From germline, CDR1 is KGHSH and CDR2 LQKENI. This CDR3 is 17 amino acids long. Trimming cost V 9 bases and J 3 bases, with 23 bases left between them. Written as DNA, the CDR3 is TGTGCCAGGTACCCTGGGACAACCTCAACGGACACCGGGGAGCTGTTTTTT. Amino acids: CARYPGTTSTDTGELFF.

The rearrangement uses TRBV10-2 and TRBJ2-3; 8 bases align to TRBD1. After removal of 6 bases from V and 0 bases from J, the junction contained 5 bases not matched to a gene. The V gene's germline CDR1 is WSHSY and CDR2 SAAADI. CDR3 size: 15 residues. Written as DNA, the CDR3 is TGCGCCAGCAGCCCGGGACAGGAGAGCACAGATACGCAGTATTTT. Protein product: CASSPGQESTDTQYF.

This clone was picked up a small number of times. The chain uses TRBV4-3 and TRBJ1-2; 10 positions match TRBD1. V lost 0 bases to trimming and J lost 7 bases; unmatched junction nucleotides: 8. Germline assignment: CDR1 LGHNA and CDR2 YSLEER. This CDR3 contains 16 residues. CDR3 loop: CASSQDVRGQGLGYTF. Written as DNA, the CDR3 is TGCGCCAGCAGCCAAGATGTTAGGGGACAGGGGCTTGGCTACACCTTC.

The chain joins TRBV7-9 to TRBJ1-6, with 7 bases aligning to TRBD1. CDR1 and CDR2 from the germline V gene are SEHNR and FQNEAQ (reference sequence). The ends lost 6 bases at V and 3 bases at J; junction bases unmatched: 5. CDR3 size: 15 residues. CDR3 residues: CASSPRQGYNSPLHF. Here the CDR3 DNA reads TGTGCCAGCAGTCCAAGACAGGGCTATAATTCACCCCTCCACTTT.

This sequence joins TRBV9 and TRBJ2-7; 7 nucleotides agree with TRBD1. Germline V CDR1 and CDR2: SGDLS, YYNGEE. CDR3 length equals 15 residues. V trimming: 0 bases; J trimming: 3 bases; junction bases outside the gene matches: 6. As DNA, the CDR3 is TGTGCCAGCAGCGTAGGAGAGGGGACAGACTACGAGCAGTACTTC. This sequence encodes CASSVGEGTDYEQYF.

The gene calls are TRBV27 and TRBJ2-3; 7 bases agree with TRBD2. Per the germline V gene, CDR1 is MNHEY and CDR2 is SMNVEV (reference sequence). The V segment lost 3 bases and the J segment 2 bases; nucleotides outside the gene matches: 5. The CDR3 contains 15 residues. CDR3 DNA: TGTGCCAGCAGTTTTCGGGGGGATTACACAGATACGCAGTATTTT. This translates into CASSFRGDYTDTQYF.

V usage is TRBV5-1 and J usage is TRBJ2-5, with D possibly being TRBD2 (5 bases). Germline CDR1 and CDR2: SGHRS and YFSETQ. With 0 bases removed from V and 5 bases from J, the gap between germline ends came to 5 bases. The CDR3 is 12 amino acids. In DNA form, the CDR3 reads TGCGCCAGCAGCTTGGCGGGGGAGACCCAGTACTTC. This codes for CASSLAGETQYF. Based on the CDR3 plus reference TRBV5-1 and TRBJ2-5, the full variable domain is KAGVTQTPRYLIKTRGQQVTLSCSPISGHRSVSWYQQTPGQGLQFLFEYFSETQRNKGNFPGRFSGRQFSNSRSEMNVSTLELGDSALYLCASSLAGETQYFGPGTRLLVL.

The CDR3, as DNA: TGCGCCAGCAGCCACGGAATAGCGGGAGTCTTTGAGACCCAGTACTTC. The encoded protein is CASSHGIAGVFETQYF. The V gene is TRBV4-3, the J gene TRBJ2-5; 9 bases are shared with TRBD2. CDR1 and CDR2 from the germline V gene are LGHNA and YSLEER. V lost 3 bases to trimming and J lost 5 bases; unmatched junction nucleotides: 10. The CDR3 loop spans 16 amino acids.

The chain is built from TRBV28 and TRBJ2-7; the match to TRBD2 covers 8 bases. V shed 5 bases and J 0 bases; nucleotides not matched to a gene: 12. This CDR3 has 17 residues. The germline V gene encodes CDR1 MDHEN and CDR2 SYDVKM. The CDR3 region is CASSPLSAGGFSYEQYF. CDR3 in DNA: TGTGCCAGCAGTCCTCTTTCGGCGGGGGGTTTCTCCTACGAGCAGTACTTC.

This sequence joins TRBV27 and TRBJ2-4; 8 bases are shared with TRBD2. V lost 3 bases and J lost 8; bases outside the gene matches: 12. CDR3 length: 16 amino acids. Per the germline V gene, CDR1 is MNHEY and CDR2 is SMNVEV (reference sequence). CDR3 coding DNA: TGTGCCAGCAGTTTGTCTGCGGGAGGAGGAAGGTACATTCAGTACTTC. It encodes CASSLSAGGGRYIQYF.

The V gene is TRBV28, the J gene TRBJ2-7; maybe TRBD1 (5 bases). The ends were cut back, 3 bases at V and 3 bases at J, with 9 bases in the middle. The CDR3 spans 13 residues. Germline V gives CDR1 MDHEN, CDR2 SYDVKM. The CDR3 reads CASSLNQGYEQYF. In DNA form, the CDR3 reads TGTGCCAGCAGTTTGAATCAGGGCTACGAGCAGTACTTC.

This CDR3 reads CASSPPPGYEQYF. The CDR3 nucleotides are TGTGCCAGCTCACCTCCCCCGGGCTACGAGCAGTACTTC. The V and J genes are TRBV18 and TRBJ2-7; D is unresolved. V lost 3 bases and J lost 3, with 9 bases in between. The CDR3 consists of 13 residues. From germline, CDR1 is KGHSH and CDR2 LQKENI.

The rearrangement uses TRBV19 and TRBJ1-1, with TRBD1 matching over 7 bases. The CDR3 extends over 14 amino acids. Germline V gene data show CDR1 as LNHDA and CDR2 as SQIVND (reference sequence). The junction had 12 bases not matched to a gene; V was cut back by 10 bases and J by 4 bases. CDR3 sequence (DNA): TGTGCCACCGCACCCGACAGGGCGGGCACTGAAGCTTTCTTT. Translating gives CATAPDRAGTEAFF.

The genes are TRBV19 and TRBJ2-1; a weak D match, TRBD2 (5 bases). V was clipped by 4 bases and J by 0 bases, with 7 bases between them. Per the germline V gene, CDR1 is LNHDA and CDR2 is SQIVND (reference sequence). The length of the CDR3 is 14 residues. The CDR3 is CASSSGHSYNEQFF. CDR3 coding DNA: TGTGCCAGTAGTAGCGGGCACTCCTACAATGAGCAGTTCTTC.

The V and J genes are TRBV10-3 and TRBJ2-1; 8 positions agree with TRBD2. The CDR3 length is 15 residues. The germline V gene encodes CDR1 ENHRY and CDR2 SYGVKD. The V and J ends lost 4 bases and 3 bases, in that order; junction bases with no gene match: 5. For the CDR3, the DNA is TGTGCCATCAGTGGTCGGGGGGGGTACTACAATGAGCAGTTCTTC. It encodes CAISGRGGYYNEQFF.

This clone appeared a few times. The V and J genes are TRBV29-1 and TRBJ2-7; 10 positions agree with TRBD2. V lost 6 bases to trimming and J lost 3 bases; unmatched junction nucleotides: 8. The CDR3 is 14 amino acids. In germline, CDR1 is SQVTM, CDR2 ANQGSEA. The CDR3 DNA reads TGCAGCGTCAGACGGGGGACTAGCGTCTACGAGCAGTACTTC. Translating gives CSVRRGTSVYEQYF.

This chain uses TRBV6-1 with TRBJ2-6; D unresolved. This CDR3 spans 17 amino acids. Trimming left V 3 bases short and J 0 bases short, with 12 bases between. Germline V gene sequence: CDR1 MNHNS, CDR2 SASEGT. The CDR3 spells CASSDRLVFSGANVLTF. CDR3 coding DNA: TGTGCCAGCAGTGATAGACTGGTCTTCTCTGGGGCCAACGTCCTGACTTTC.

The chain employs TRBV28 and TRBJ2-7, with 10 bases aligning to TRBD1. Germline V gene sequence: CDR1 MDHEN, CDR2 SYDVKM. The J segment lost 4 bases and the V segment lost 3 bases, leaving 6 bases of the junction unmatched. There are 15 residues in the CDR3. CDR3 DNA sequence: TGTGCCAGCAGTTTGCCGGGACAGGGGAGGTACGAGCAGTACTTC. Translating it yields CASSLPGQGRYEQYF.

V usage is TRBV12-2 and J usage is TRBJ1-1; the listed D gene, TRBD1, was not tested against the DNA. TRBV12-2 constitutes a pseudogene. The length of the CDR3 is 14 residues. The CDR3 coding sequence is TGTGCAAGTCGCTTCGACAGGCTGAACACTGAAGCTTTCTTT. Translating it yields CASRFDRLNTEAFF.

This chain connects TRBV20-1 to TRBJ1-1; D gene uncertain. The CDR3 totals 11 residues. V gave up 6 bases and J gave up 0 bases, with 5 bases separating them. Germline V gene lookup returns CDR1 DFQATT and CDR2 SNEGSKA (reference sequence). The CDR3 DNA sequence: TGCAGTGCACCGGTGAACACTGAAGCTTTCTTT. Protein: CSAPVNTEAFF.

The chain couples TRBV6-5 to TRBJ2-2, with D uncertain. V lost 6 bases and J lost 2, with 4 bases in between. Germline CDR1 reads MNHEY; CDR2 reads SVGAGI. This CDR3 comprises 12 residues. In DNA, the CDR3 is TGTGCCAGCAGCCAAAACACCGGGGAGCTGTTTTTT. Encoded protein: CASSQNTGELFF.

This chain joins TRBV5-4 and TRBJ2-1; D might be TRBD2 (5 bases). Germline lookup yields CDR1 SGHNT and CDR2 YYREEE (reference sequence). V shed 3 bases and J shed 3 bases, with 13 bases lying between them. This CDR3 has 15 residues. CDR3: CASSWRQAFYNEQFF. Written as DNA, the CDR3 is TGTGCCAGCAGCTGGAGGCAAGCCTTCTACAATGAGCAGTTCTTC.

The chain recombines TRBV19 with TRBJ1-4, with TRBD1 matching 7 bases. The junction had 13 bases not matched to a gene; V was cut back by 5 bases and J by 7 bases. The CDR3 spans 16 residues. Germline lookup yields CDR1 LNHDA and CDR2 SQIVND (reference sequence). CDR3 nucleotides: TGTGCCAGTAGTCCCCTCCCGGACAGGCTATTTGAAAAACTGTTTTTT. It specifies CASSPLPDRLFEKLFF. Variable domain in full (rest from reference TRBV19 and TRBJ1-4): DGGITQSPKYLFRKEGQNVTLSCEQNLNHDAMYWYRQDPGQGLRLIYYSQIVNDFQKGDIAEGYSVSREKKESFPLTVTSAQKNPTAFYLCASSPLPDRLFEKLFFGSGTQLSVL.

The chain recombines TRBV19 with TRBJ1-2; maybe TRBD1 (6 bases). Germline assignment: CDR1 LNHDA and CDR2 SQIVND (reference sequence). V lost 7 bases to trimming and J lost 3 bases, with 12 bases between them. The CDR3 is 13 amino acids. CDR3 protein: CASKMDSHYGYTF. The CDR3 DNA sequence: TGTGCCAGTAAGATGGACAGTCACTATGGCTACACCTTC.